Presented here are 5 T cell receptor beta chains from one specimen sequenced in a study of blood T cells in healthy people across ages (dated by TCRdb to the mid-2010s). Receptors were amplified or captured by 5' RACE. Sequencing was carried out with an Illumina HiSeq 2500. A second 7 to 11 cycle PCR used a sample-barcoded 5' primer and a J-beta primer mix. TCRdb reran the public reads through fastp at Q25 and MiXCR, keeping productive beta chains. Records with the same CDR3 protein are collapsed into one entry carrying the most frequent genes and DNA. In this sample the table shows about 290,000 distinct CDR3 sequences, roughly 26% of which occur a single time. About 30% of the sample lies in the top ten. The sample was blood. These receptors all stem from a woman in her sixties or seventies in good health.

This clonotype has a handful of counts. The V and J genes are TRBV27 and TRBJ1-6; 8 bases are shared with TRBD1. V lost 6 bases to trimming and J lost 7 bases; unmatched junction nucleotides: 8. CDR3 length: 15 residues. The germline gives CDR1 MNHEY, CDR2 SMNVEV (reference sequence). The CDR3 coding sequence is TGTGCCAGCAGCCCCACTGACAGGGGAAATTCACCCCTCCACTTT. This translates into CASSPTDRGNSPLHF.

The sample holds one count of this clonotype. This chain connects TRBV7-3 to TRBJ1-2, with D unresolved. CDR3 length: 13 residues. The V end was cut by 5 bases, the J end by 6 bases, with 13 bases between. Looked up from germline, CDR1 is SGHTA and CDR2 is FQGTGA. The CDR3 spells CASSRVHGDGYTF. The CDR3 nucleotides are TGTGCCAGCAGCCGTGTTCACGGGGATGGCTACACCTTC.

This clonotype has just a few counts. The chain joins TRBV5-1 to TRBJ1-2; 10 bases map to TRBD1. CDR1 is SGHRS, CDR2 YFSETQ, per germline. With V trimmed by 0 bases and J by 8 bases, 13 bases remained unmatched. The CDR3 is 17 amino acids. For the CDR3, the DNA is TGCGCCAGCAGCTTGGCCGCCGTGGGACAGGGGCAGGGCGGCTACACCTTC. As protein: CASSLAAVGQGQGGYTF.

This clonotype was counted only a few times. An end of the junction differs from the germline gene, which may be a read error. V and J are TRBV10-1 and TRBJ2-4; 9 bases are a match to TRBD2. Per the germline V gene, CDR1 is WNHNN and CDR2 is SYGVQD (reference sequence). The CDR3 has 15 residues. The CDR3 sequence is CASSEGGLAINIQYF. CDR3 DNA sequence: TGCGCCAGCAGTGAAGGGGGACTAGCCATAAACATTCAGTACTTC.

J is TRBJ2-5 and V is TRBV5-6, with TRBD2 as a possible D gene (6 bases). CDR1 and CDR2 (germline): SGHDT, YYEEEE. Trimming stripped 3 bases from V and 5 bases from J, with 14 bases between. The CDR3 consists of 14 residues. The CDR3 spells CASSSDPGRETQYF. As DNA, the CDR3 is TGTGCCAGCAGCTCGGATCCGGGGAGGGAGACCCAGTACTTC.